The source of this T cell receptor (beta chain) is a study of long-term antiretroviral therapy in people with HIV. Investigators performed immunoSEQ version v3.0 at survey level. Generated by immunoSEQ multiplex PCR, the TCRdb table keeps only in-frame clones and is missing some. Of under 20,000 clones detected, 60% to 85% appear once; the ten largest clones hold over 12%. This clone has only a few counts. Its specificity is not known. This CDR3 region has 12 residues. The ends were cut back, 2 bases at V and 7 bases at J, with 5 bases in the middle. Per germline, CDR1 ENHRY and CDR2 SYGVKD. Findings and limits, study-wide: Clonotypes expanded prior to ART showed repertoire dominance at all sampled time points.

This clonotype was sampled from a man aged 30-40 years with HIV. The rearrangement uses TRBV10-3 and TRBJ2-2; D not resolved. Sample: unsorted PBMCs, taken roughly 2.1 years before starting antiretroviral therapy. The CDR3 loop is CAISEGFGELFF. In DNA, the CDR3 is TGTGCCATCAGTGAGGGATTCGGGGAGCTGTTTTTT.